These 32 T cell receptor beta chains were sequenced from one sample in a study of cytomegalovirus exposure and HLA in healthy donors. PCR involved 60 Vbeta and 13 Jbeta primers. TCRdb's copy holds only in-frame clones and misses some; the assay was immunoSEQ multiplex PCR. Among under 110,000 clones, about two thirds were seen once, and the ten largest hold approximately 0.8%. Sequenced sample: PBMCs. The receptors originated from a boy younger than 18 in good health and CMV-seronegative.

J is TRBJ2-1 and V is TRBV7-9, with a tentative D call TRBD1 (5 bases). The V gene's germline CDR1 is SEHNR and CDR2 FQNEAQ (reference sequence). V lost 5 bases, J lost 2 bases, and 13 bases lay in between. This CDR3 comprises 15 residues. The CDR3 sequence is CASSPRGGTYNEQFF. The CDR3 bases are TGTGCCAGCAGCCCTAGGGGCGGTACCTACAATGAGCAGTTCTTC.

The chain has TRBV5-1 and TRBJ2-7, with 13 bases aligning to TRBD2. V dropped 1 base and J dropped 2; count of bases not matched to a gene: 6. Germline loops: CDR1 SGHRS, CDR2 YFSETQ. This CDR3 has 17 residues. CDR3 region: CASSLLLAGGTTYEQYF. The CDR3 DNA sequence: TGCGCCAGCAGCTTGTTACTAGCGGGAGGGACTACCTACGAGCAGTACTTC.

This chain connects TRBV10-3 to TRBJ2-7; D is unclear. Germline CDR1 reads ENHRY; CDR2 reads SYGVKD. V was trimmed by 3 bases and J by 3 bases, leaving 12 bases between them. The CDR3 extends over 14 amino acids. The CDR3 DNA sequence: TGTGCCATCAGTGATTTTCACTCTGACTACGAGCAGTACTTC. This sequence encodes CAISDFHSDYEQYF.

The chain uses TRBV6-5 and TRBJ2-5; 7 nucleotides align to TRBD2. V lost 7 bases and J lost 8; bases outside the gene matches: 10. CDR1 MNHEY and CDR2 SVGAGI come from the germline V gene. This CDR3 comprises 13 residues. This CDR3 reads CASTGGRLITQYF. The CDR3 DNA follows: TGTGCCAGCACGGGGGGTCGGCTAATTACCCAGTACTTC.

The rearrangement joins TRBV28 to TRBJ2-7, with 7 bases lining up with TRBD1. Germline CDR1 is MDHEN and CDR2 is SYDVKM. Losses at the gene ends were 8 bases for V and 6 bases for J; bases not matched to a gene: 10. The CDR3 consists of 13 residues. CDR3 DNA: TGTGCCAGCCAGGGACAGCGGTACGGCGAGCAGTACTTC. This codes for CASQGQRYGEQYF.

This clone was seen a few times. The V call is TRBV5-1, the J call TRBJ1-6; 10 positions match TRBD1. V dropped 4 bases and J dropped 10; count of bases not matched to a gene: 5. CDR1 is SGHRS, CDR2 YFSETQ, per germline. This CDR3 region has 14 residues. In nucleotides, the CDR3 is TGCGCCAGCAGCCAAGGACAGGGGGGATCACCCCTCCACTTT. Translating gives CASSQGQGGSPLHF.

On this clone itself: It is likely a read error, because the conserved phenylalanine at the end of the CDR3 is missing. The V call is TRBV6-1, the J call TRBJ1-5; TRBD1 might be the D (5 bases). This CDR3 is built from 16 residues. The ends were cut back, 1 base at V and 5 bases at J, with 15 bases in the middle. Per germline, CDR1 MNHNS and CDR2 SASEGT. DNA for the CDR3: TGTGCCAGCAGTGAAGGCAGGCGGTGGGGCCATCAGCCCCAGCATGTT. This gives the protein CASSEGRRWGHQPQHV.

The chain couples TRBV5-6 to TRBJ1-2; D gene uncertain. Germline V gene lookup returns CDR1 SGHDT and CDR2 YYEEEE. The CDR3 totals 13 residues. V was pared by 0 bases and J by 5 bases, with 8 bases between. CDR3 protein: CASSLGHGYGYTF. As DNA, the CDR3 is TGTGCCAGCAGCTTGGGACACGGATATGGCTACACCTTC.

This clone was counted only a few times. This chain links TRBV10-3 with TRBJ1-5; D might be TRBD1 (5 bases). From germline, CDR1 is ENHRY and CDR2 SYGVKD. CDR3 length: 13 residues. Between the trimmed V and J ends, which lost 6 bases and 3 bases, there was a span of 9 bases. The CDR3 DNA reads as TGTGCCATCAGCCAGGGTTACAATCAGCCCCAGCATTTT. The encoded protein is CAISQGYNQPQHF.

The chain employs TRBV7-9 and TRBJ2-7; 14 bases align to TRBD2. Germline lookup yields CDR1 SEHNR and CDR2 FQNEAQ (reference sequence). V shed 5 bases and J 5 bases; nucleotides not matched to a gene: 5. CDR3 length: 15 residues. In nucleotides, the CDR3 is TGTGCCAGCAGCAAGGGGACTAGCGGGAGAAACGAGCAGTACTTC. Its protein is CASSKGTSGRNEQYF.

In DNA form, the CDR3 reads TGTGCCAGCAGCGTCGGACAGAACAATCAGCCCCAGCATTTT. Amino acid sequence: CASSVGQNNQPQHF. The chain employs TRBV7-8 and TRBJ1-5, with D perhaps matching TRBD1 (6 bases). The CDR3 covers 14 residues. The V gene's germline CDR1 is SGHVS and CDR2 FQNEAQ. Trimming took off 5 bases at V and 3 bases at J, with 11 bases between the two ends.

A single count supports this clone. Other nucleotide sequences in the sample specify the same CDR3. The chain carries TRBV29-1 and TRBJ2-5; TRBD2 agrees at 16 bases. Germline V gene data show CDR1 as SQVTM and CDR2 as ANQGSEA. The trim removed 5 bases at V and 2 bases at J, leaving 8 bases unmatched. This CDR3 contains 17 residues. In DNA, the CDR3 is TGCAGCGTTAGGGGACTAGCGGGAGGGCCGAGACAAGAGACCCAGTACTTC. This gives the protein CSVRGLAGGPRQETQYF.

This clone was found a few times. V is TRBV11-2 and J is TRBJ1-4; possible D gene TRBD1, 5 bases. The CDR3 length is 16 residues. Germline CDR1 reads SGHAT; CDR2 reads FQNNGV. Trimming shortened V by 1 base and J by 8 bases, and 17 bases separated the two germline ends. The CDR3 nucleotides read TGTGCCAGCAGCTTAGGTTCGATTGGGGCACGGGAAAAACTGTTTTTT. Its protein product is CASSLGSIGAREKLFF.

The rearrangement joins TRBV19 to TRBJ1-2; D gene ambiguous. The CDR3 is 11 residues long. Trimming took off 1 base at V and 9 bases at J, with 6 bases between the two ends. Germline CDR1 and CDR2: LNHDA and SQIVND (reference sequence). The CDR3 loop reads CASSIAHSYTF. CDR3 in DNA: TGTGCCAGTAGTATAGCTCACAGCTACACCTTC.

This clone was counted a few times. The chain uses TRBV29-1 and TRBJ1-1; possibly TRBD1 for D (5 bases). This CDR3 has 15 residues. V lost 6 bases and J lost 0, with 17 bases in between. Germline values: CDR1 SQVTM, CDR2 ANQGSEA. The CDR3 DNA is TGCAGCGTGGGGCCGGGCTGGGGTATGAACACTGAAGCTTTCTTT. Its translation: CSVGPGWGMNTEAFF.

Only a few counts were recorded for this clone. The chain employs TRBV11-2 and TRBJ2-7, with 11 positions matching TRBD2. CDR1 is SGHAT, CDR2 FQNNGV, per germline. V lost 3 bases, J lost 6 bases, and 7 bases stayed unmatched. The CDR3 runs to 15 residues. In DNA form, the CDR3 reads TGTGCCAGCAGCTTGCAACTAGCGGGAGTCGCCGAGCAGTACTTC. Its protein is CASSLQLAGVAEQYF.

The gene calls are TRBV6-5 and TRBJ2-7, with 15 bases identical to TRBD2. The CDR3 sequence is 15 residues long. V shed 6 bases, J shed 4 bases, and the junction held 4 bases outside the gene matches. From germline, CDR1 is MNHEY and CDR2 SVGAGI. CDR3 DNA sequence: TGTGCCAGCAGACCTGGGACTAGCGGGAGGTACGAGCAGTACTTC. The encoded protein is CASRPGTSGRYEQYF.

V and J are TRBV5-1 and TRBJ2-7, with 15 bases identical to TRBD2. Germline V lookup: CDR1 SGHRS, CDR2 YFSETQ. The CDR3 covers 17 residues. J was trimmed by 1 base and V by 2 bases; bases with no gene match: 4. CDR3 sequence: CASSFGLAGGLSYEQYF. DNA of the CDR3: TGCGCCAGCAGCTTCGGACTAGCGGGAGGGCTTTCCTACGAGCAGTACTTC.

V usage is TRBV7-9 and J usage is TRBJ2-3; D might be TRBD2 (5 bases). Trimming removed 1 base from V and 2 bases from J, with 10 bases in between. Germline V CDR1 and CDR2: SEHNR, FQNEAQ (reference sequence). This CDR3 contains 15 residues. CDR3 nucleotides: TGTGCCAGCAGCTTAGTGGCCGGGAACACAGATACGCAGTATTTT. Amino acids: CASSLVAGNTDTQYF.

The chain carries TRBV7-2 and TRBJ2-2; D gene uncertain. The V gene's germline CDR1 is SGHTA and CDR2 FQGNSA. V was pared by 6 bases and J by 5 bases, with 7 bases between. The CDR3 runs to 12 residues. The CDR3 loop is CASRFFTGELFF. The DNA for the CDR3 is TGTGCCAGCAGATTCTTTACCGGGGAGCTGTTTTTT.

Notes on this clone: A read error may produce the germline difference seen at one junction end. The rearrangement links TRBV5-4 to TRBJ2-1, with D possibly matching TRBD2 (5 bases). The CDR3 sequence is 16 residues long. CDR1 and CDR2 from the germline V gene are SGHNT and YYREEE (reference sequence). The CDR3 spells CAISLDWAASRGEQFF. CDR3 DNA: TGTGCCATCAGCTTGGACTGGGCCGCCTCAAGAGGGGAGCAGTTCTTC.

This clone was seen once. The rearrangement joins TRBV6-4 to TRBJ2-1; D is perhaps TRBD1 (6 bases). V was cut by 3 bases and J by 5 bases, with 8 bases left in between. The CDR3 contains 13 residues. Germline V gene lookup returns CDR1 MRHNA and CDR2 SNTAGT. The CDR3 loop is CASSEGAHNEQFF. CDR3 in DNA: TGTGCCAGCAGTGAGGGGGCGCACAATGAGCAGTTCTTC.

The gene calls are TRBV19 and TRBJ2-7; the match to TRBD2 covers 8 bases. With 8 bases clipped from V and 0 bases from J, the junction kept 6 bases outside the gene matches. Germline V gene sequence: CDR1 LNHDA, CDR2 SQIVND (reference sequence). CDR3 size: 14 residues. The CDR3 DNA reads TGTGCCAGTGCAACTAGCGGAAGCTCCTACGAGCAGTACTTC. Translating gives CASATSGSSYEQYF.

Worth noting for this clone: This CDR3 is also generated by other DNA sequences in the sample. V usage is TRBV5-4 and J usage is TRBJ2-4, with TRBD1 identical over 7 bases. The trim removed 0 bases at V and 4 bases at J, leaving 4 bases unmatched. Germline V gives CDR1 SGHNT, CDR2 YYREEE (reference sequence). The CDR3 is made up of 15 amino acids. Here the CDR3 reads CASSLVGGGKNIQYF. CDR3 in DNA: TGTGCCAGCAGCTTGGTAGGGGGCGGGAAAAACATTCAGTACTTC.

There are a few counts of this clone. The chain recombines TRBV6-5 with TRBJ2-7, with 9 bases that match TRBD1. The CDR3 has 16 amino acids. With V trimmed by 1 base and J by 5 bases, 9 bases remained unmatched. From germline, CDR1 is MNHEY and CDR2 SVGAGI. The CDR3, as DNA: TGTGCCAGCAGTTACTTAGCCGGGACAGGGATAAACGAGCAGTACTTC. Translating it yields CASSYLAGTGINEQYF.

The genes are TRBV28 and TRBJ2-1; 10 bases fit TRBD2. Germline CDR1 reads MDHEN; CDR2 reads SYDVKM. CDR3 size: 17 residues. The junction had 13 bases not matched to a gene; V was cut back by 4 bases and J by 7 bases. The CDR3 reads CASSSLTVAGGRNEQFF. The CDR3 DNA reads TGTGCCAGCAGTTCCTTAACAGTAGCGGGAGGTCGTAATGAGCAGTTCTTC.

Only a few counts were recorded for this clone. J is TRBJ1-3 and V is TRBV5-4; the D is unclear. The V end lost 1 base, the J end lost 0 bases, and 8 bases lay between the germline ends. CDR3 length equals 15 residues. Per germline, CDR1 SGHNT and CDR2 YYREEE (reference sequence). The CDR3 region is CASSLSGSSGNTIYF. CDR3 in DNA: TGTGCCAGCAGCTTGAGTGGCAGCTCTGGAAACACCATATATTTT.

This sequence joins TRBV28 and TRBJ1-4; 7 bases match TRBD1. This CDR3 has 14 residues. Per germline, CDR1 MDHEN and CDR2 SYDVKM. Trimming removed 5 bases from V and 3 bases from J; junction bases left unmatched: 3. Written as DNA, the CDR3 is TGTGCCAGCAGTCTCGGGACAGCTAATGAAAAACTGTTTTTT. Residues: CASSLGTANEKLFF.

This chain links TRBV28 with TRBJ2-1; 9 bases are a match to TRBD2. The CDR3 consists of 15 residues. Germline values: CDR1 MDHEN, CDR2 SYDVKM. V was pared by 1 base and J by 4 bases, with 2 bases of the junction left unmatched. The CDR3 sequence is CASSLLAGEYNEQFF. CDR3 nucleotides: TGTGCCAGCAGTTTATTAGCGGGGGAGTACAATGAGCAGTTCTTC.

The chain has TRBV7-9 and TRBJ1-3; 8 bases are shared with TRBD1. The V gene end was trimmed by 5 bases and the J gene end by 0 bases; junction bases not matched to a gene: 9. Germline CDR1 SEHNR, CDR2 FQNEAQ (reference sequence). The CDR3 is made up of 17 amino acids. The CDR3 loop reads CASSQGAGPLSGNTIYF. The CDR3 DNA reads TGTGCCAGCAGCCAGGGGGCAGGGCCTCTCTCTGGAAACACCATATATTTT. Using reference TRBV7-9 and TRBJ1-3 for the parts outside the CDR3, the full variable domain is DTGVSQNPRHKITKRGQNVTFRCDPISEHNRLYWYRQTLGQGPEFLTYFQNEAQLEKSRLLSDRFSAERPKGSFSTLEIQRTEQGDSAMYLCASSQGAGPLSGNTIYFGEGSWLTVV.

This clone showed up just once. The V gene is TRBV30, the J gene TRBJ1-5; TRBD1 matches 7 bases. Germline lookup yields CDR1 GTSNPN and CDR2 SVGIG (reference sequence). The CDR3 loop spans 17 amino acids. The J segment lost 4 bases and the V segment lost 3 bases, leaving 15 bases of the junction unmatched. Written as DNA, the CDR3 is TGTGCCTGGAGCGACTCGACAGGGTCTATTTGGAATCAGCCCCAGCATTTT. This gives the protein CAWSDSTGSIWNQPQHF.

The V gene is TRBV4-3, the J gene TRBJ2-2; perhaps TRBD1 as D (6 bases). Trimming left V 1 base short and J 5 bases short, with 14 bases between. The CDR3 is 16 amino acids. CDR1 is LGHNA and CDR2 is YSLEER in the germline V gene. CDR3 region: CASSQGSGHLTGELFF. As DNA, the CDR3 is TGCGCCAGCAGCCAAGGGTCGGGACACCTTACCGGGGAGCTGTTTTTT.